This is a list of T cell receptor beta chains from one sample in a study of T-cell memory formation after mild COVID-19. TCRdb analysed the 5' RACE reads with MiXCR anew, one entry per CDR3 protein. The repertoire holds roughly 350,000 distinct CDR3 sequences, with around 15% as singletons. Material: PBMCs or a T cell subset sorted from them (not recorded which). The receptors stem from a young man who had mild COVID-19 (a few samples of this study predate the infection). Cell type and time point are not known. CDR3s leave out the opening cysteine and the closing phenylalanine or tryptophan. The order of the fields is CDR3 length, V gene, J gene, CDR3 protein.

cdr3_length: 12; v_call: TRBV7-9; j_call: TRBJ1-1; cdr3_aa: ASSLLLRITEAF
cdr3_length: 15; v_call: TRBV18; j_call: TRBJ1-2; cdr3_aa: ASSPPGGRGDGRGYT
cdr3_length: 12; v_call: TRBV10-3; j_call: TRBJ2-3; cdr3_aa: AITTGSSTDTQY
cdr3_length: 10; v_call: TRBV6-2/TRBV6-3; j_call: TRBJ2-7; cdr3_aa: ASSLLVYEQY
cdr3_length: 13; v_call: TRBV5-1; j_call: TRBJ2-2; cdr3_aa: ASSLVEAGTGELF
cdr3_length: 12; v_call: TRBV7-9; j_call: TRBJ2-3; cdr3_aa: ASSGLLVSDTQY
cdr3_length: 13; v_call: TRBV7-9; j_call: TRBJ2-7; cdr3_aa: ASSYNRGSSYEQY
cdr3_length: 10; v_call: TRBV7-9; j_call: TRBJ1-1; cdr3_aa: ASSSDRQGAF
cdr3_length: 11; v_call: TRBV7-8; j_call: TRBJ2-2; cdr3_aa: ASKGQPTGELF
cdr3_length: 12; v_call: TRBV9; j_call: TRBJ2-1; cdr3_aa: ASSEPPRGNEQF
cdr3_length: 11; v_call: TRBV28; j_call: TRBJ1-2; cdr3_aa: ASSLFRGGGYT
cdr3_length: 16; v_call: TRBV12-3/TRBV12-4; j_call: TRBJ2-3; cdr3_aa: AIKASIWAASSTDTQY
cdr3_length: 12; v_call: TRBV5-1; j_call: TRBJ2-3; cdr3_aa: ASTRDGSTDTQY
cdr3_length: 11; v_call: TRBV3-1; j_call: TRBJ2-7; cdr3_aa: ASSQRGTYEQY
cdr3_length: 11; v_call: TRBV7-9; j_call: TRBJ2-1; cdr3_aa: ASSPPETAQQF
cdr3_length: 14; v_call: TRBV5-5; j_call: TRBJ2-3; cdr3_aa: ASSSRRWTSEDTQY
cdr3_length: 13; v_call: TRBV11-2; j_call: TRBJ1-2; cdr3_aa: ASSSQTGRLFGYT
cdr3_length: 14; v_call: TRBV6-2/TRBV6-3; j_call: TRBJ2-1; cdr3_aa: ASSPTSGGMADEQF
cdr3_length: 15; v_call: TRBV11-1; j_call: TRBJ2-7; cdr3_aa: ASSAGVRGRGSYEQY
cdr3_length: 13; v_call: TRBV20-1; j_call: TRBJ2-5; cdr3_aa: SAALAGGIQETQY
cdr3_length: 15; v_call: TRBV6-5; j_call: TRBJ1-6; cdr3_aa: ASSYSRTGVNNSPLH
cdr3_length: 16; v_call: TRBV7-2; j_call: TRBJ1-2; cdr3_aa: ASSLRPLGGDLIYGYT
cdr3_length: 12; v_call: TRBV20-1; j_call: TRBJ2-7; cdr3_aa: SAKGNRVTYEQY
cdr3_length: 11; v_call: TRBV10-3; j_call: TRBJ1-5; cdr3_aa: AISRQEDQPQH